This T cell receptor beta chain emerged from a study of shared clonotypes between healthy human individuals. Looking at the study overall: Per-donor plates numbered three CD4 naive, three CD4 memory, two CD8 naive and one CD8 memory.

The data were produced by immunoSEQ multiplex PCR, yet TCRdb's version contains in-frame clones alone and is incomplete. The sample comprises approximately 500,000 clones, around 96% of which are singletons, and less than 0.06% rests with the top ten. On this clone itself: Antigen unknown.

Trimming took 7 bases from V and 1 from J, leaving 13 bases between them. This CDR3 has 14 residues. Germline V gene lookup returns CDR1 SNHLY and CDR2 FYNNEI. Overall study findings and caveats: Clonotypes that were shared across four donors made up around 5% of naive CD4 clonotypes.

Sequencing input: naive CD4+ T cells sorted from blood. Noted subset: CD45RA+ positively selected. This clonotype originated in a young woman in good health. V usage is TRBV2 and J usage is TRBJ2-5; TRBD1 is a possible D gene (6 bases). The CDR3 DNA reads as TGTGCCAGCACGATCAGGGGCCTCCAAGAGACCCAGTACTTC. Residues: CASTIRGLQETQYF.